Reported below is one T cell receptor beta chain. Antigen unknown. The sample originates from a study of cytomegalovirus exposure and HLA in healthy donors. Primers: 60 Vbeta forward and 13 Jbeta reverse. Sequencing used immunoSEQ multiplex PCR; TCRdb keeps in-frame clones, though not all of them. The profile shows approximately 160,000 clones, 60% to 80% of them singletons. Trimming removed 5 bases from V and 0 bases from J, with 19 bases in between. This CDR3 is built from 17 residues. Germline lookup yields CDR1 SGHAT and CDR2 FQNNGV. Study-wide results and caveats: A list of approximately 160 TCR beta chains associated with cytomegalovirus was given. A link between a missense DCLRE1C variant and TCR beta V- and J-gene trimming emerged from a later analysis.

The source is a woman between 35 and 50 years old in good health and CMV-seropositive. The chain joins TRBV11-2 to TRBJ2-5; perhaps TRBD1 as D (6 bases). Sequencing was performed on PBMCs. As DNA, the CDR3 is TGTGCCAGCAGCCGGACTTGGGGGCGACAGTACCAAGAGACCCAGTACTTC. This gives the protein CASSRTWGRQYQETQYF.